Listed below are T cell receptor beta chains from one sample, sequenced in a study of shared clonotypes between healthy human individuals. Method: immunoSEQ multiplex PCR; TCRdb's copy keeps in-frame clones and lacks some. Here the sample spans about 2,100,000 clones, about 92% being singletons. Source material: naive CD8+ T cells from PBMCs. The receptor set was obtained from a man aged 18-30 years in good health. Some clones in this sample may be carry-over from other donors' samples. CDR3s include the opening cysteine and the closing phenylalanine or tryptophan. Fields, in order: clone size, D gene, J gene, V gene, CDR3 DNA, CDR3 protein. D genes are given only for firm matches. A row's size may be missing; if present it is once, few, many or a size class.

NA	NA	TRBJ2-1	TRBV30	TGTGCCTGGAGTCAGACTATCGGAAATTTCCACAATGAGCAGTTCTTC	CAWSQTIGNFHNEQFF
NA	TRBD1	TRBJ1-2	TRBV5-5	TGTGCCAGCAGCTTGGAATGGGACAGCTTGCCCGCTTATGGCTACACCTTC	CASSLEWDSLPAYGYTF
NA	TRBD2	TRBJ2-3	TRBV27	TGTGCCAGCAGTCCCCTACCAGCGGGAGACCCAGATACGCAGTATTTT	CASSPLPAGDPDTQYF
NA	TRBD2	TRBJ2-7	TRBV4-1	TGCGCCAGCAGCCAAGGCCTGATCCTAGCGGGAGGCGAGCAGTACTTC	CASSQGLILAGGEQYF
NA	NA	TRBJ2-7	TRBV5-4	TGTGCCAGCAGCCTATGGGGGCAGAACTCCTACGAGCAGTACTTC	CASSLWGQNSYEQYF
few	NA	TRBJ1-1	TRBV6-6	TGTGCCAGCAGCTACATAAACACTGAAGCTTTCTTT	CASSYINTEAFF
NA	NA	TRBJ2-7	TRBV6-5	TGTGCCAGCAGTTACCTACTGGGGTATGGGGAGCAGTACTTC	CASSYLLGYGEQYF
NA	TRBD1	TRBJ1-1	TRBV27	TGTGCCAGCAGTCACGGACAGGGGGGCACTGAAGCTTTCTTT	CASSHGQGGTEAFF
NA	NA	TRBJ2-2	TRBV5-1	TGCGCCAGCAGCTTGGCAAGCAGAGACCCGAACACCGGGGAGCTGTTTTTT	CASSLASRDPNTGELFF
NA	NA	TRBJ2-2	TRBV4-3	TGCGCCAGCAGCCAAGCCCCTGACGGAGCGAACACCGGGGAGCTGTTTTTT	CASSQAPDGANTGELFF
NA	NA	TRBJ1-5	TRBV7-9	TGTGCCAGCCAACTGGCCAACTCCAATCAGCCCCAGCATTTT	CASQLANSNQPQHF
few	NA	TRBJ1-2	TRBV4-1	TGCGCCAGCAGCCAAGCGAGGGTCGGGATCTATGGCTACACCTTC	CASSQARVGIYGYTF
once	TRBD1	TRBJ2-7	TRBV6-5	TGTGCCAGCAGTTCCACCCCAGGGGGTCCTGTCCACGAGCAGTACTTC	CASSSTPGGPVHEQYF
once	NA	TRBJ2-1	TRBV28	TGTGCCAGCAGTTTCTCGGGGACCAGCAATGAGCAGTTCTTC	CASSFSGTSNEQFF
NA	TRBD2	TRBJ2-2	TRBV7-3	TGTGCCAGCAGTTCCTCCGGGACTAGTGGTGGAACCGGGGAGCTGTTTTTT	CASSSSGTSGGTGELFF
NA	NA	TRBJ2-2	TRBV27	TGTGCCAGCGGGGGGTTGAACACCGGGGAGCTGTTTTTT	CASGGLNTGELFF
NA	TRBD1	TRBJ1-2	TRBV7-9	TGTGCCAGCAGCTTGGGGGTGCGACAGGGAGGCTATGGCTACACCTTC	CASSLGVRQGGYGYTF
NA	NA	TRBJ1-2	TRBV6-1	TGTGCCAGCAGCCCCAATCAACTTAACTATGGCTACACCTTC	CASSPNQLNYGYTF
NA	NA	TRBJ2-7	TRBV4-3	TGCGCCAGCAGCCAAGGCAGGGGTCCCTACGAGCAGTACTTC	CASSQGRGPYEQYF
few	NA	TRBJ1-1	TRBV18	TGTGCCAGCTCACCACAGGAGGGGTGGAACACTGAAGCTTTCTTT	CASSPQEGWNTEAFF
NA	NA	TRBJ2-1	TRBV6-5	TGTGCCAGCAGTTACTCGAGTCGGGGTGAGCAGTTCTTC	CASSYSSRGEQFF
NA	NA	TRBJ2-5	TRBV27	TGTGCCAGCAGAGGGGGGGGTTTGGGCCCTACCCAGTACTTC	CASRGGGLGPTQYF
NA	NA	TRBJ2-2	TRBV7-9	TGTGCCAGCAGCCCCCGGACATATAACACCGGGGAGCTGTTTTTT	CASSPRTYNTGELFF
NA	NA	TRBJ2-7	TRBV29-1	TGCAGCGTTGAAGGGATTATGGGAAAAGCGTCCTACGAGCAGTACTTC	CSVEGIMGKASYEQYF
NA	NA	TRBJ2-7	TRBV4-1	TGCGCCAGCAGCCAAGTCGGAGGGGGCGGCGAGCAGTACTTC	CASSQVGGGGEQYF
NA	TRBD1	TRBJ1-2	TRBV29-1	TGCAGCGCTTGGTTACCGGGACAGGGAGTCACGCATGGCTACACCTTC	CSAWLPGQGVTHGYTF
NA	NA	TRBJ2-7	TRBV15	TGTGCCACCAGCAGAGATGGGGCGATCAACTACGAGCAGTACTTC	CATSRDGAINYEQYF
NA	NA	TRBJ1-2	TRBV27	TGTGCCAGCAGTTTTTTAGGGCCTGGGGAAGGCTACACCTTC	CASSFLGPGEGYTF
once	NA	TRBJ2-7	TRBV5-8	TGTGCCAGCAGGATACAACAAAATGGGGTTTCCTACGAGCAGTACTTC	CASRIQQNGVSYEQYF
NA	TRBD1	TRBJ2-3	TRBV5-4	TGTGCCAGCAGCGGGGACAGGGCAGATACGCAGTATTTT	CASSGDRADTQYF
NA	NA	TRBJ2-1	TRBV9	TGTGCCAGCAGCGTAGGCGGGTGGGTCTCCTACAATGAGCAGTTCTTC	CASSVGGWVSYNEQFF
NA	NA	TRBJ2-5	TRBV28	TGTGCCAGCAGTTTCCAGCAAGAGACCCAGTACTTC	CASSFQQETQYF
NA	NA	TRBJ2-4	TRBV9	TGTGCCAGCAGCGTAGGCGGGGTATTAGCCAAAAACATTCAGTACTTC	CASSVGGVLAKNIQYF
NA	TRBD1	TRBJ2-7	TRBV6-5	TGTGCCAGCAGTATGGGACAGGGGGTTGGGGAGCAGTACTTC	CASSMGQGVGEQYF
NA	NA	TRBJ1-1	TRBV19	TGTGCCAGTAGTACCTGGACAGAGAACACTGAAGCTTTCTTT	CASSTWTENTEAFF
once	NA	TRBJ1-2	TRBV7-9	TGTGCCAGCAGCTTCGGGGAGGATGGCTACACCTTC	CASSFGEDGYTF
NA	NA	TRBJ1-2	TRBV11-2	TGTGCCAGCAGCCACTGGAGGGGGGTGGAAGATGGCTACACCTTC	CASSHWRGVEDGYTF
NA	NA	TRBJ1-2	TRBV29-1	TGCAGCGTTGAAGCAAGGGCAGACTGGACTCGGGGCTACACCTTC	CSVEARADWTRGYTF
NA	NA	TRBJ1-1	TRBV9	TGTGCCAGCAGCGTAGATTCTCGGTTGGGTAACACTGAAGCTTTCTTT	CASSVDSRLGNTEAFF
NA	NA	TRBJ1-2	TRBV6-6	TGTGCCAGCAGTCGGGACACCTTTGGCTACACCTTC	CASSRDTFGYTF
NA	TRBD1	TRBJ2-7	TRBV7-9	TGTGCCAGCAGCTTTCAAAGGACAGGGGCCTACGAGCAGTACTTC	CASSFQRTGAYEQYF
NA	NA	TRBJ2-6	TRBV27	TGTGCCAGCAGTTTTCGCTCTGGGGCCAACGTCCTGACTTTC	CASSFRSGANVLTF
NA	NA	TRBJ1-5	TRBV15	TGTGCCACCAGAGCTGTGGTGAATAGCAATCAGCCCCAGCATTTT	CATRAVVNSNQPQHF
NA	NA	TRBJ2-2	TRBV27	TGTGCCAGCAGTTTAAGGGGTCCGGCCGGGGAGCTGTTTTTT	CASSLRGPAGELFF
NA	NA	TRBJ1-1	TRBV5-6	TGTGCCAGCAGCTTTAGGCCGAACACTGAAGCTTTCTTT	CASSFRPNTEAFF
once	TRBD1	TRBJ1-5	TRBV7-9	TGTGCCAGCAGCTCGACAGGGGATCAGCCCCAGCATTTT	CASSSTGDQPQHF
NA	TRBD2	TRBJ2-3	TRBV5-1	TGCGCCAGCAGCTTGGCCGAGCTAGCGGAAAACACAGATACGCAGTATTTT	CASSLAELAENTDTQYF
NA	TRBD2	TRBJ2-3	TRBV9	TGTGCCAGCAGCGCCGCGAGCGGGAGTACAGATACGCAGTATTTT	CASSAASGSTDTQYF
NA	TRBD1	TRBJ1-1	TRBV4-1	TGCGCCAGCACGCACCAGGGGGGGGACACTGAAGCTTTCTTT	CASTHQGGDTEAFF
NA	NA	TRBJ2-5	TRBV10-2	TGCGCCAGCAGTGAGTCCCTGAATGGGGAGACCCAGTACTTC	CASSESLNGETQYF
NA	NA	TRBJ2-1	TRBV4-3	TGCGCCAGCAGCCGTGTAAGGACCGATGAGCAGTTCTTC	CASSRVRTDEQFF
NA	TRBD2	TRBJ2-1	TRBV13	TGTGCCAGCAGCCTGCGGACTAGCGGGCCATACAATGAGCAGTTCTTC	CASSLRTSGPYNEQFF
NA	TRBD2	TRBJ2-1	TRBV6-6	TGTGCCAGCAGGTTAGCGGGGGCATACAATGAGCAGTTCTTC	CASRLAGAYNEQFF